This TCR beta chain was recovered during a study of control samples from healthy donors and cancer patients. This CDR3 spans 17 amino acids. The V segment lost 0 bases and the J segment 2 bases; nucleotides outside the gene matches: 8. CDR1 LGHDT and CDR2 YNNKEL come from the germline V gene (reference sequence). Assay: immunoSEQ multiplex PCR; the TCRdb copy retains only in-frame clones and omits some. The sample contains 400,000 to 500,000 clones, around 90% of which appear only once. The chain carries TRBV3-1 (or the pseudogene TRBV3-2) and TRBJ2-5; 8 positions match TRBD2. The sample consisted of PBMCs. The clonotype was recovered from a man aged 35 to 55 with head and neck cancer. This CDR3 is CASSQDLASGLQETQYF. CDR3 in DNA: TGTGCCAGCAGCCAAGATTTGGCTAGCGGGTTGCAAGAGACCCAGTACTTC.